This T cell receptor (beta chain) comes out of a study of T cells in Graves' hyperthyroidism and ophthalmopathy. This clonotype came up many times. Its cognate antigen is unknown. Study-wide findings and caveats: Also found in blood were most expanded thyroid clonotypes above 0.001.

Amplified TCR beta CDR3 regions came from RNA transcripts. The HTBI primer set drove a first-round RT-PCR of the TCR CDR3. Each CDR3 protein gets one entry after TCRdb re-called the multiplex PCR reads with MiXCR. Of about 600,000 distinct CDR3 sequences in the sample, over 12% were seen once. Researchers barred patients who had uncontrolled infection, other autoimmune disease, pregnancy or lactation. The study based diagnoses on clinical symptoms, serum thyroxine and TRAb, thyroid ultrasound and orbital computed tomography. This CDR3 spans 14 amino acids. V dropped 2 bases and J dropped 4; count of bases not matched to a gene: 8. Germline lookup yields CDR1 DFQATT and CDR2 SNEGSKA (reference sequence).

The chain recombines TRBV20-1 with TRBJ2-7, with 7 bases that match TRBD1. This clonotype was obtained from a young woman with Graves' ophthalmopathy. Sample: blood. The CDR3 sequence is CSARKTGRRYEQYF. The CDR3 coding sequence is TGCAGTGCTAGAAAGACAGGGAGAAGATACGAGCAGTACTTC.